These T cell receptor beta chains were read from a single sample in a study of blood T cell repertoires in COVID-19. Assay: immunoSEQ multiplex PCR; the TCRdb copy retains only in-frame clones and omits some. The sample shows roughly 240,000 clones, approximately 83% of them seen only once. Sequencing used PBMCs or T cells enriched from blood (not recorded which). These receptors all come from a woman aged 35 to 49 who had been exposed to COVID-19. CDR3s include the opening cysteine and the closing phenylalanine or tryptophan. A D gene is named only where the DNA matches it firmly. Size values are once, few and many counts, or a class for expanded clones, and some rows have none.

D | J | V | size | DNA | CDR3
TRBD1 | TRBJ1-4 | TRBV6-1 | - | TGTGCCAGCACCGGACAGGGGGGTGAAAAACTGTTTTTT | CASTGQGGEKLFF
TRBD1 | TRBJ1-5 | TRBV6-5 | - | TGTGCCAGCAGGCCGAACAGGGGTAGCAATCAGCCCCAGCATTTT | CASRPNRGSNQPQHF
- | TRBJ1-2 | TRBV12-3/TRBV12-4 | - | TGTGCCAGCAGCCCCGGGAACTATGGCTACACCTTC | CASSPGNYGYTF
- | TRBJ1-5 | TRBV28 | - | TGTGCCAGCAGTTTATCGGCAGGGGATCAGCCCCAGCATTTT | CASSLSAGDQPQHF
TRBD1 | TRBJ2-2 | TRBV3-1/TRBV3-2 | - | TGTGCCACCTTCGACAGGGACCCCGGGGAGCTGTTTTTT | CATFDRDPGELFF
- | TRBJ1-3 | TRBV29-1 | - | TGCAGCGTTGCCAGGGATGGAAACACCATATATTTT | CSVARDGNTIYF
TRBD1 | TRBJ2-7 | TRBV7-9 | once | TGTGCCAGCAGCTTAGCGTCGACAGGGTCCGGCTACGAGCAGTACTTC | CASSLASTGSGYEQYF
- | TRBJ2-7 | TRBV5-1 | - | TGCGCCAGCAGCACGGACAGCTACGAGCAGTACTTC | CASSTDSYEQYF
- | TRBJ2-5 | TRBV18 | once | TGTGCCAGCTCACCGCCTCCCCGGGAGACCCAGTACTTC | CASSPPPRETQYF
- | TRBJ2-2 | TRBV5-1 | - | TGCGCCAGCAGCCGGACAGAACCATTAAACACCGGGGAGCTGTTTTTT | CASSRTEPLNTGELFF
- | TRBJ2-1 | TRBV11-3 | once | TGTGCCAGCAGCTTAGAGGCGGGGTACGGTGAGCAGTTCTTC | CASSLEAGYGEQFF
- | TRBJ2-3 | TRBV7-2 | - | TGTGCCAGCAGCTTAGCGTCGGGGGTCGGGAATACGCAGTATTTT | CASSLASGVGNTQYF
- | TRBJ2-3 | TRBV5-1 | medium-sized | TGCGCCAGCAGCCGAGCGCCCACAGATACGCAGTATTTT | CASSRAPTDTQYF
- | TRBJ2-3 | TRBV10-3 | - | TGTGCCACCGCCCCCCGTAGCACAGGGCGCTATACCGGAACAGATACGCAGTATTTT | CATAPRSTGRYTGTDTQYF
TRBD1 | TRBJ1-4 | TRBV13 | - | TGTGCCAGCAGCTCTCGACAGGGAGCGGGTGAAAAACTGTTTTTT | CASSSRQGAGEKLFF
TRBD1 | TRBJ2-4 | TRBV2 | - | TGTGCCAGCAGAACGGGACAGGGGCTAGCCTTTGGGGAGGCCAAAAACATTCAGTACTTC | CASRTGQGLAFGEAKNIQYF
TRBD1 | TRBJ2-2 | TRBV19 | few | TGTGCCAGTAGTATGGACAGGGCCACCGGGGAGCTGTTTTTT | CASSMDRATGELFF
- | TRBJ2-1 | TRBV18 | - | TGTGCCAGCTCACCACGGGGGCCATGGAAGGGTGAGCAGTTCTTC | CASSPRGPWKGEQFF
- | TRBJ2-7 | TRBV9 | - | TGTGCCAGCAGCGCGGGTGGAGGAGGCTACGAGCAGTACTTC | CASSAGGGGYEQYF
TRBD1 | TRBJ1-5 | TRBV6-6 | - | TGTGCCACCCTAGACAGGGGACAGCTGCAGCAGCCCCAGCATTTT | CATLDRGQLQQPQHF
TRBD1 | TRBJ2-7 | TRBV27 | - | TGTGCCAGCTCCGGGACAGGGATCTACGAGCAGTACTTC | CASSGTGIYEQYF
- | TRBJ2-1 | TRBV4-2 | - | TGTGCCAGCAGCCAAGAAGGCGGGGGCGATGAGCAGTTCTTC | CASSQEGGGDEQFF
TRBD1 | TRBJ2-1 | TRBV6-4 | - | TGTGCCAGCAGTGACTCGCAGGGGGCAGGTGAGCAGTTCTTC | CASSDSQGAGEQFF
TRBD2 | TRBJ2-1 | TRBV15 | - | TGTGCCACCAGCAGAGATTTGGTAGCGGGGGTCAATGAGCAGTTCTTC | CATSRDLVAGVNEQFF
TRBD1 | TRBJ1-5 | TRBV5-5 | once | TGTGCCAGCAGCAATCCTGACAGGGGAATCAATCAGCCCCAGCATTTT | CASSNPDRGINQPQHF
TRBD1 | TRBJ1-5 | TRBV19 | - | TGTGCCAGTATCGGGGGACAGGGTTTTGAGCCCCAGCATTTT | CASIGGQGFEPQHF
TRBD1 | TRBJ1-4 | TRBV19 | - | TGTGCCAGTAGTATTCCGGCAGGGGGCCGGGGTGAAAAACTGTTTTTT | CASSIPAGGRGEKLFF
- | TRBJ1-1 | TRBV6-5 | - | TGTGCCAGCAGGAACGGACAGCAGAACACTGAAGCTTTCTTT | CASRNGQQNTEAFF
TRBD1 | TRBJ1-4 | TRBV5-4 | - | TGTGCCTCACGGGGACAGTCTAATGAAAAACTGTTTTTT | CASRGQSNEKLFF
TRBD2 | TRBJ2-4 | TRBV11-2 | - | TGTGCCAGCAGCCTGAGCGGGGGGGGTACCAAAAACATTCAGTACTTC | CASSLSGGGTKNIQYF
- | TRBJ2-7 | TRBV6-5 | - | TGTGCCAGCATTGGGGCAGGGAGGTACGAGCAGTACTTC | CASIGAGRYEQYF
- | TRBJ1-1 | TRBV11-2 | - | TGTGCCAGCAGCGCACAGGTTAACACTGAAGCTTTCTTT | CASSAQVNTEAFF
TRBD2 | TRBJ2-5 | TRBV27 | - | TGTGCCAGCAGTTTATCCCCGGGACTAGCGGTGCAAGAGACCCAGTACTTC | CASSLSPGLAVQETQYF
- | TRBJ1-2 | TRBV3-1/TRBV3-2 | - | TGTGCCAGCAGTCACGCCGGTCTTTATGGCTACACCTTC | CASSHAGLYGYTF
- | TRBJ2-3 | TRBV14 | - | TGTGCCAGCAGCCAAGGAAAGGCTCTCTGGGGCTTCTCCTTT | CASSQGKALWGFSF
- | TRBJ1-1 | TRBV27 | - | TGTGCCAGCAGTAAATTGACTGCGCCTTTAGAAGCTTTCTTT | CASSKLTAPLEAFF
- | TRBJ2-5 | TRBV9 | once | TGTGCCAGCAGCGTAGGGGGGAAGACAGGCGAGCCCCAGTACTTC | CASSVGGKTGEPQYF
- | TRBJ2-7 | TRBV4-3 | - | TGCGCCAGCAGCCCGTCTCCAGACGGGACTGTATCCTACGAGCAGTACTTC | CASSPSPDGTVSYEQYF
TRBD1 | TRBJ1-5 | TRBV6-5 | - | TGTGCCAGCAGTCGGGACAGGGGTTCGGATCAGCCCCAGCATTTT | CASSRDRGSDQPQHF
TRBD1 | TRBJ1-1 | TRBV18 | - | TGTGCCAGCTCACGACAGGGGTCTTTTACAGGAGCTTTCTTT | CASSRQGSFTGAFF
- | TRBJ2-7 | TRBV19 | once | TGTGCCAGTAGGGAAAGGGCAGGGTCCGGCGAGCAGTACTTC | CASRERAGSGEQYF
- | TRBJ2-7 | TRBV7-2 | - | TGTGCCAGCAGCGTGACCGGGACTCAGGTTTACGAGCAGTACTTC | CASSVTGTQVYEQYF
- | TRBJ1-1 | TRBV29-1 | - | TGCAGCGTTGATCGGGGGAAGAACACTGAAGCTTTCTTT | CSVDRGKNTEAFF
TRBD1 | TRBJ1-2 | TRBV4-1 | - | TGCGCCAGCAGCCAGGAGGGGGACAGGGGGCTCGGCTACACCTTC | CASSQEGDRGLGYTF
- | TRBJ1-2 | TRBV5-1 | - | TGCGCCAGCAGCTTGGTTGCGGGTCCTAACTATGGCTACACCTTC | CASSLVAGPNYGYTF
- | TRBJ1-5 | TRBV7-9 | - | TGTGCCAGCAGCTTGGGAGATCAGCCCCAGCATTTT | CASSLGDQPQHF
TRBD2 | TRBJ2-3 | TRBV3-1/TRBV3-2 | - | TGTGCCAGCAGCCGCGACCTGTTGGCGGGGGTTGCAGATACGCAGTATTTT | CASSRDLLAGVADTQYF
- | TRBJ2-5 | TRBV5-4 | - | TGTGCCAGCAGCATCGACCCGGTCGTTCGAGGGGAGACCCAGTACTTC | CASSIDPVVRGETQYF
- | TRBJ2-3 | TRBV5-1 | once | TGCGCCAGCAGCTTGGGGGCTTACTCAGATACGCAGTATTTT | CASSLGAYSDTQYF
- | TRBJ1-3 | TRBV6-5 | - | TGTGCCAGCAGTTACTCTCAGGGTAGCTCTGGAAACACCATATATTTT | CASSYSQGSSGNTIYF
- | TRBJ2-1 | TRBV11-3 | few | TGTGCCAGCAGCCCTAGCAGTGGCGAGCAGTTCTTC | CASSPSSGEQFF
- | TRBJ1-2 | TRBV3-1/TRBV3-2 | few | TGTGCCAGCTCTAACCGGTATGGCTACACCTTC | CASSNRYGYTF
TRBD2 | TRBJ2-3 | TRBV5-4 | few | TGTGCCAGCAGCACCGGACTAGCGGGGGGGCTCATAGATACGCAGTATTTT | CASSTGLAGGLIDTQYF
- | TRBJ1-4 | TRBV5-1 | - | TGCGCCAGCATGGACGGGAGAGGGCTTAATGAAAAACTGTTTTTT | CASMDGRGLNEKLFF
TRBD1 | TRBJ1-1 | TRBV7-2 | - | TGTGCCAGCGGGGGACAGGCGAACACTGAAGCTTTCTTT | CASGGQANTEAFF
TRBD2 | TRBJ2-5 | TRBV5-6 | - | TGTGCCAGCAGCCTGGGGCTAGCGGGGGGTACCCAAGAGACCCAGTACTTC | CASSLGLAGGTQETQYF
- | TRBJ1-1 | TRBV6-1 | - | TGTGCCAGCAGTGAACGGGAGCATATGGAAGCTTTCTTT | CASSEREHMEAFF
- | TRBJ1-5 | TRBV7-2 | few | TGTGCCAGCAGCTATCCGGGGGAGCCCCAGCATTTT | CASSYPGEPQHF
- | TRBJ2-2 | TRBV19 | - | TGTGCCAGCCTTAGGGGATCGCGGGGCACCGGGGAGCTGTTTTTT | CASLRGSRGTGELFF